Presented here are 26 T cell receptor beta chains from one specimen sequenced in a study of blood T cell repertoires in COVID-19. TCRdb's table, derived via immunoSEQ multiplex PCR, lists solely in-frame clones and lacks some. The data hold 250,000 to 350,000 clones, with 85% observed a single time. What was sequenced was PBMCs or T cells enriched from blood (not recorded which). The receptors were gathered from a woman in her forties or fifties who had recovered from COVID-19.

The chain combines TRBV18 with TRBJ1-1, with a possible D match to TRBD1 (6 bases). Looked up from germline, CDR1 is KGHSH and CDR2 is LQKENI. V was shortened by 5 bases and J by 1 base, with 8 bases between the two germline ends. CDR3 length equals 13 residues. CDR3 residues: CASSTDRNTEAFF. The CDR3 nucleotides read TGTGCCAGCTCAACGGACAGGAACACTGAAGCTTTCTTT.

The J gene is TRBJ2-3, the V gene TRBV30; 10 bases map to TRBD1. V gave up 2 bases and J gave up 9 bases; unmatched junction bases: 2. Germline CDR1 and CDR2: GTSNPN and SVGIG (reference sequence). The CDR3 is made up of 12 amino acids. The CDR3 region has the DNA TGTGCCTGGAGTTCGGACAGGGGGACGCAGTATTTT. Protein product: CAWSSDRGTQYF. The variable domain in full, with the rest retrieved from reference TRBV30 and TRBJ2-3, is SQTIHQWPATLVQPVGSPLSLECTVEGTSNPNLYWYRQAAGRGLQLLFYSVGIGQISSEVPQNLSASRPQDRQFILSSKKLLLSDSGFYLCAWSSDRGTQYFGPGTRLTVL.

This clone was observed once. V is TRBV10-2 and J is TRBJ1-1; the D is unclear. From germline, CDR1 is WSHSY and CDR2 SAAADI. CDR3 length: 13 amino acids. V was shortened by 8 bases and J by 3 bases, with 13 bases between the two germline ends. CDR3: CASGSGEYTEAFF. The CDR3 DNA reads as TGCGCCAGCGGTTCCGGGGAGTACACTGAAGCTTTCTTT.

In this sample, this clone turned up a few times. The chain carries TRBV5-4 and TRBJ1-2, with 8 bases fitting TRBD1. Germline-derived CDR1 and CDR2 are SGHNT and YYREEE (reference sequence). CDR3 length: 15 residues. V lost 0 bases to trimming and J lost 14 bases; unmatched junction nucleotides: 15. This CDR3 is CASSLAYIGQGAKTF. CDR3 coding DNA: TGTGCCAGCAGCTTGGCCTATATCGGCCAGGGGGCAAAAACCTTC.

The chain uses TRBV4-3 and TRBJ2-1; 10 bases agree with TRBD2. V trimming: 2 bases; J trimming: 8 bases; junction bases outside the gene matches: 9. Germline CDR1 and CDR2: LGHNA and YSLEER. This CDR3 region has 16 residues. The chain's CDR3 is CASSQSRAGGPYEQFF. The CDR3 region has the DNA TGCGCCAGCAGCCAATCACGAGCGGGAGGGCCGTATGAGCAGTTCTTC.

The chain joins TRBV7-2 to TRBJ1-3; D might be TRBD1 (6 bases). There are 14 residues in the CDR3. V lost 3 bases and J lost 4, with 10 bases in between. CDR1 SGHTA and CDR2 FQGNSA come from the germline V gene. CDR3 in DNA: TGTGCCAGCAGCTTCACAGGGTGGGGAAACACCATATATTTT. It codes for CASSFTGWGNTIYF.

The gene calls are TRBV4-3 and TRBJ2-1; 13 bases are shared with TRBD2. The germline gives CDR1 LGHNA, CDR2 YSLEER. Trimming cost V 3 bases and J 7 bases; bases outside gene matches: 6. This CDR3 has 16 amino acids. This chain's CDR3 is CASSHRTSGSGNEQFF. The CDR3, as DNA: TGCGCCAGCAGCCACAGGACTAGCGGGAGTGGAAATGAGCAGTTCTTC.

The chain links TRBV6-5 to TRBJ2-7, with D maybe TRBD2 (5 bases). The germline gives CDR1 MNHEY, CDR2 SVGAGI. The CDR3 has 13 amino acids. V was clipped by 4 bases and J by 11 bases, with 18 bases between them. CDR3 sequence: CASSSLAAEGEYF. The CDR3 nucleotides read TGTGCCAGCAGTTCCCTAGCCGCCGAGGGAGAGTACTTC.

This clone occurred once. The chain uses TRBV7-2 and TRBJ2-7; 11 bases line up with TRBD2. The length of the CDR3 is 15 residues. Germline values: CDR1 SGHTA, CDR2 FQGNSA. V dropped 5 bases and J dropped 2; count of bases not matched to a gene: 5. The CDR3 DNA reads TGTGCCAGCAGCCCAGGGACTAGCGGAACCTACGAGCAGTACTTC. This sequence encodes CASSPGTSGTYEQYF.

This sequence joins TRBV11-2 and TRBJ2-3; 11 positions agree with TRBD2. This CDR3 has 15 residues. Losses at the gene ends were 1 base for V and 5 bases for J; bases not matched to a gene: 2. CDR1 is SGHAT, CDR2 FQNNGV, per germline. CDR3 protein: CASSLVSGGGDTQYF. CDR3 bases: TGTGCCAGCAGCTTAGTTAGCGGGGGGGGAGATACGCAGTATTTT.

The chain carries TRBV5-1 and TRBJ1-2, with 7 bases matching TRBD1. J was trimmed by 3 bases and V by 5 bases; bases with no gene match: 4. CDR3 length: 13 amino acids. CDR1 is SGHRS, CDR2 YFSETQ, per germline. The CDR3 DNA follows: TGCGCCAGCAGTAGCGACAGGGACTATGGCTACACCTTC. Amino acids: CASSSDRDYGYTF. Combining the CDR3 with reference TRBV5-1 and TRBJ1-2 gives the whole variable domain KAGVTQTPRYLIKTRGQQVTLSCSPISGHRSVSWYQQTPGQGLQFLFEYFSETQRNKGNFPGRFSGRQFSNSRSEMNVSTLELGDSALYLCASSSDRDYGYTFGSGTRLTVV.

The V and J genes are TRBV28 and TRBJ2-3, with D possibly TRBD2 on 7 matching bases. Trimming stripped 10 bases from V and 9 bases from J, with 23 bases between. The CDR3 loop spans 14 amino acids. The germline gives CDR1 MDHEN, CDR2 SYDVKM. The DNA for the CDR3 is TGTGCCATCGAGAGTGGGGGGGCTTCGAAGACGCAGTATTTT. Translated, it gives CAIESGGASKTQYF.

The J gene is TRBJ1-3, the V gene TRBV18; D may be TRBD1 (6 bases). Trimming took off 1 base at V and 4 bases at J, with 11 bases between the two ends. The V gene's germline CDR1 is KGHSH and CDR2 LQKENI. CDR3 size: 15 residues. This CDR3 is CASSPLRGRGNTIYF. For the CDR3, the DNA is TGTGCCAGCTCACCACTCAGGGGCCGGGGAAACACCATATATTTT.

This clone was seen a few times. J is TRBJ2-3 and V is TRBV7-2, with D possibly TRBD2 on 6 matching bases. CDR3 length equals 15 residues. Germline CDR1 reads SGHTA; CDR2 reads FQGNSA. The V end lost 5 bases, the J end lost 1 base, and 13 bases lay between the germline ends. CDR3 residues: CASSPGVVGTDTQYF. In nucleotides, the CDR3 is TGTGCCAGCAGCCCGGGGGTGGTCGGCACAGATACGCAGTATTTT.

The chain has TRBV3-1 (or the pseudogene TRBV3-2) and TRBJ2-5; tentative D call: TRBD1 (6 bases). V lost 3 bases to trimming and J lost 3 bases, with 17 bases between them. This CDR3 spans 16 amino acids. CDR1 is LGHDT and CDR2 is YNNKEL in the germline V gene (reference sequence). The CDR3 coding sequence is TGTGCCAGCAGCCAGATAGGCAGGGGAACAAAAGAGACCCAGTACTTC. Protein product: CASSQIGRGTKETQYF.

This chain joins TRBV18 and TRBJ1-2, with TRBD1 matching 8 bases. The CDR3 covers 11 residues. CDR1 and CDR2 (germline): KGHSH, LQKENI. J gave up 12 bases and V 6 bases, and 6 bases lay outside the gene matches. This CDR3 is CASSPGQGHTF. In nucleotides, the CDR3 is TGTGCCAGCTCTCCCGGACAGGGTCACACCTTC.

V usage is TRBV24-1 and J usage is TRBJ1-1; tentative D call: TRBD1 (5 bases). V lost 5 bases and J lost 4, with 16 bases in between. This CDR3 has 15 amino acids. The germline V gene encodes CDR1 KGHDR and CDR2 SFDVKD. The CDR3: CATSGRRLGVTEAFF. The CDR3 nucleotides are TGTGCCACCAGTGGCAGACGATTAGGGGTCACTGAAGCTTTCTTT.

V and J are TRBV2 and TRBJ1-2, with D uncertain. CDR3 size: 14 residues. V was clipped by 2 bases and J by 6 bases, with 13 bases between them. Per germline, CDR1 SNHLY and CDR2 FYNNEI. This CDR3 is CASSERRGPDGYTF. CDR3 coding DNA: TGTGCCAGCAGTGAAAGGCGTGGGCCAGATGGCTACACCTTC.

This clone was seen just once. The same CDR3 can be traced to other DNA sequences in this sample. The chain has TRBV5-5 and TRBJ2-7; possibly TRBD1 for D (6 bases). The length of the CDR3 is 16 residues. V gave up 3 bases and J gave up 4 bases, with 20 bases separating them. Germline V lookup: CDR1 SGHKS, CDR2 YYEKEE (reference sequence). CDR3: CASSWRGTPGNYEQYF. CDR3 in DNA: TGTGCCAGCAGCTGGAGAGGGACACCGGGCAATTACGAGCAGTACTTC.

The V call is TRBV7-3, the J call TRBJ2-3, with a tentative D call TRBD2 (5 bases). Per germline, CDR1 SGHTA and CDR2 FQGTGA. The CDR3 length is 15 residues. Deletions cut 6 bases from V and 1 base from J, with 14 bases between. Here the CDR3 DNA reads TGTGCCAGCAGTCCCCTCGTCGGGGGCACAGATACGCAGTATTTT. Amino acids: CASSPLVGGTDTQYF. Full variable domain (rest looked up from reference TRBV7-3 and TRBJ2-3): GAGVSQTPSNKVTEKGKYVELRCDPISGHTALYWYRQSLGQGPEFLIYFQGTGAADDSGLPNDRFFAVRPEGSVSTLKIQRTERGDSAVYLCASSPLVGGTDTQYFGPGTRLTVL.

This clone has more than one count but fewer than ten. The chain recombines TRBV4-1 with TRBJ2-2, with 7 bases fitting TRBD1. Germline CDR1 reads MGHRA; CDR2 reads YSYEKL. V was clipped by 2 bases and J by 5 bases; unmatched bases: 11. This CDR3 comprises 17 residues. The CDR3 protein is CASSQKTGNTGTGELFF. The CDR3 DNA is TGCGCCAGCAGCCAAAAGACAGGGAACACAGGGACCGGGGAGCTGTTTTTT.

The chain employs TRBV5-4 and TRBJ1-2; 8 nucleotides agree with TRBD1. Looked up from germline, CDR1 is SGHNT and CDR2 is YYREEE (reference sequence). J gave up 7 bases and V 4 bases, and 6 bases lay outside the gene matches. The CDR3 is 13 residues long. CDR3 loop: CASSHPDRGGYTF. CDR3 DNA: TGTGCCAGCAGCCACCCCGACAGGGGTGGCTACACCTTC.

The chain carries TRBV4-1 and TRBJ2-7, with unresolved D. This CDR3 is 13 amino acids long. The germline V gene has CDR1 MGHRA and CDR2 YSYEKL. Trimming left V 3 bases short and J 6 bases short, with 12 bases between. The CDR3, as DNA: TGCGCCAGCAGCCAGAACGATCTCGGCGAGCAGTACTTC. Translating gives CASSQNDLGEQYF.

The chain is built from TRBV5-6 and TRBJ2-2, with 13 bases fitting TRBD2. With 3 bases clipped from V and 5 bases from J, the junction kept 4 bases outside the gene matches. CDR3 length equals 16 residues. Germline V CDR1 and CDR2: SGHDT, YYEEEE. The chain's CDR3 is CASSWAGLAGTGELFF. In nucleotides, the CDR3 is TGTGCCAGCAGCTGGGCGGGACTAGCGGGGACCGGGGAGCTGTTTTTT.

CDR3 in amino acids: CASKLGQGVGSGTEAFF. CDR3 DNA: TGCGCCAGCAAGCTGGGACAGGGAGTAGGTTCCGGCACTGAAGCTTTCTTT. The J gene is TRBJ1-1, the V gene TRBV5-1; 9 bases fit TRBD1. CDR1 is SGHRS and CDR2 is YFSETQ in the germline V gene. The CDR3 totals 17 residues. J was trimmed by 4 bases and V by 6 bases; bases with no gene match: 16.

This clone came up a few times. This chain uses TRBV12-3 or TRBV12-4 with TRBJ2-7; the D is unclear. The germline V and J ends were trimmed by 6 bases and 2 bases, with 11 bases remaining between them. The CDR3 contains 13 residues. Here the CDR3 DNA reads TGTGCCAGCAGCTCAATGCCTACCTACGAGCAGTACTTC. It is translated as CASSSMPTYEQYF.